This paragraph reports one TCR beta chain. The length of the CDR3 is 15 residues. Trimming shortened V by 8 bases and J by 7 bases, and 21 bases separated the two germline ends. The germline gives CDR1 MNHEY, CDR2 SMNVEV (reference sequence). Via MiXCR, TCRdb re-called the 5' RACE reads, giving one row per CDR3 protein. The sample contains roughly 260,000 distinct CDR3 sequences, about 15% of which appear only once. This specimen comes from a study of T-cell memory formation after mild COVID-19. This TCR derives from a man younger than 35 who had mild COVID-19 (a few samples of this study predate the infection). Cell type and time point are not known. Sequencing used PBMCs or a T cell subset sorted from them (not recorded which). The V gene is TRBV27, the J gene TRBJ2-1; D not certain. The CDR3: CASRPAAIGRNEQFF. As DNA, the CDR3 is TGTGCCAGCCGACCGGCGGCAATAGGGCGAAATGAGCAGTTCTTC.